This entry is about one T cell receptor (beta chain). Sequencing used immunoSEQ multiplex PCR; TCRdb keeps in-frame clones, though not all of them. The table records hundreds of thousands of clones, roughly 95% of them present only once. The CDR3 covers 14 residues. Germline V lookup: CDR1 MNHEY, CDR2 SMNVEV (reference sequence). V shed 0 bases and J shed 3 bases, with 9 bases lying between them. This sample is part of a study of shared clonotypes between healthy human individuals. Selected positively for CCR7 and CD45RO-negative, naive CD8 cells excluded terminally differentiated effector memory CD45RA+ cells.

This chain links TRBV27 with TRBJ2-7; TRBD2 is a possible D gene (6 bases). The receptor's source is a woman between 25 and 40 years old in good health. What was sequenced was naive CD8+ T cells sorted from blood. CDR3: CASSLSVEGYEQYF. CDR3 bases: TGTGCCAGCAGTTTATCGGTGGAGGGCTACGAGCAGTACTTC.